This T cell receptor beta chain was retrieved from a study of OX40 agonist ivuxolimab in advanced cancers. Some clones are missing from TCRdb's copy, which holds only in-frame ones; the method was immunoSEQ multiplex PCR. Of about 92,000 clones listed, approximately 91% were seen once; the top ten hold around 0.33%. V was clipped by 6 bases and J by 0 bases, with 9 bases between them. Germline lookup yields CDR1 SGHRS and CDR2 YFSETQ. The CDR3 extends over 13 amino acids. The V and J genes are TRBV5-1 and TRBJ1-1; D gene ambiguous. The sequencing here drew on CD4+ or CD8+ T cells sorted from blood, taken in a trial of the OX40 agonist ivuxolimab. The receptor was derived from an adult with an advanced solid tumor such as melanoma, head and neck, liver or kidney cancer. The CDR3 sequence: CASNRDLNTEAFF. The CDR3 region has the DNA TGCGCCAGCAATAGGGATTTGAACACTGAAGCTTTCTTT.